The present T cell receptor (beta chain) was sequenced within a study of shared clonotypes between healthy human individuals (dated by TCRdb to the early 2020s). For the wider study: The cohort included three men and two women between 18 and 49 years of age. For each donor, three plates each were used for CD4 naive and CD4 memory, two plates were used for CD8 naive, and one plate was used for CD8 memory. To estimate repertoire size and how much clonotypes are shared between individuals, the study performed deep sequencing of blood TCR repertoires from about five healthy adults. To increase sequencing depth and limit assay-specific biases, TCR repertoire library preparation and sequencing were carried out by different laboratories using diverse techniques. Between about 0.9 and 10 billion PBMCs per donor were obtained by leukapheresis.

A note on this clone: There is no known antigen for this receptor. Base qualities are not recorded, but no much larger clone differs from it by a single base.

Using the deep immunoSEQ assay, TCR CDR3 regions were amplified from genomic DNA by multiplex PCR. Extracted genomic DNA from each cell subset was spread evenly across all wells of several immunoSEQ 96-well plates, with each plate serving as a replicate. For sorted subsets, 200 to 250 ng of genomic DNA, equivalent to 30,000 or so T cell genomes, went into each replicate PCR. Purified libraries were quantified with a Qubit 3.0 fluorometer, sized on a Bioanalyzer 2100, and re-quantified with the KAPA Library Quantification kit. Every immunoSEQ 96-well plate was sequenced on a dedicated single-read 150-cycle Illumina NextSeq 550 flow cell. The paper's data handling went like this. Because the immunoSEQ output held only junctional sequences and lacked quality scores, the filtering could not match the filtering applied to full-length reads. To assign V/J genes and CDR3, sequences were annotated using PyIR, a Python wrapper for IgBLAST v1.9, with IMGT germline references. Any read was removed if the V/J assignment was weak (E-value above 1e-6), the CDR3 was missing, or the read contained stop codons, out-of-frame junctions, or ambiguous translated residues. V3J clonotypes were defined by identical inferred V gene, J gene, and CDR3 amino acid sequence. The percentage overlap between two repertoires was calculated by dividing the number of shared unique clonotypes by the size of the smaller repertoire. Three approaches were used to assess repertoire richness: RTK rarefaction, the Chao1 estimator, and Recon v2.1 estimates of unobserved clonotypes. For all TCRbeta clonotypes obtained by the gDNA method from four donors, generation probabilities were computed with OLGA. This is the immuneACCESS table as TCRdb keeps it, with only in-frame sequences that have V and J called. A part of the clones is gone; compared with another copy, unresolved V genes explain less than half, and the rest is unexplained. D and trimming come from the DNA, and the V and J calls and clone size come from that table. The sample records 2 million to 2.5 million clones, under 95% of which are singletons. The ten biggest clones cover roughly 0.36% of the sample.

Broader findings and caveats from the paper: Larger estimated clonotype richness was generally found for naive subsets than for memory subsets. When a few donors were compared, the shared fraction of clonotypes was 5% to 6.5% for naive CD4, 3.5% to 4% for naive CD8, 2% to 2.5% for memory CD4, and 0.35% to 0.5% for memory CD8. Pairwise subsampling led to the expectation that sequencing depth would affect the degree of clonotype sharing among donors. Only blood was sampled, and tissue TCR repertoires likely differ from those in blood. Compared with non-shared clonotypes, clonotypes shared by all four sorted-subset donors had higher generation probabilities. Because the study included a small number of donors, the genetic and exposure-history diversity represented was limited. Rarefaction of sorted-subset datasets indicated incomplete sequencing despite the large sequencing depth.

V is shortened by 5 bases, J by 0 bases, and the region joining them spans 11 bases. Taken from cysteine to phenylalanine, the CDR3 has 15 residues. Just the 45-base CDR3 DNA is kept, in frame starting at base 1. CDR1 and CDR2, looked up from the germline V gene (reference sequence), are LNHNV and YYDKDF. Healthy HIV-negative adults with no recently reported acute infections or vaccinations were included as donors. All donors were Caucasian adults living in Nashville, Tennessee, USA. CD4+ T cells were enriched through magnetic negative selection, after which naive cells were positively selected on CD45RA and the remaining negative fraction served as the memory subset. Blood was obtained by leukapheresis, after which PBMCs were separated by Ficoll-Histopaque density gradient centrifugation and cryopreserved in liquid nitrogen vapor phase. Analytical flow cytometry was used to check the purity and quantity of every magnetically sorted T cell population. From each sorted fraction, genomic DNA was isolated and quantified by UV absorbance on a Nanodrop 2000c.

In this chain, TRBV15 is recombined with TRBJ1-5; the D gene is perhaps TRBD1, from 5 matching bases. Sequencing used naive CD4+ T cells from PBMCs. This sample's cell subset or site label indicates: CD45RA+ positively selected. This clonotype originated in a man aged 18 to 29 in good health. Some clones in this sample may be carry-over from other donors' samples. Here the CDR3 is given as CATSQDRSSNQPQHF. The nucleotide sequence is given as TGTGCCACCAGCCAAGACAGAAGTAGCAATCAGCCCCAGCATTTT.